This T cell receptor beta chain was documented in a study of shared clonotypes between healthy human individuals. TCRdb's table, derived via immunoSEQ multiplex PCR, lists solely in-frame clones and lacks some. The sample lists millions of clones, 95% occurring once. Note on this clone: Its antigen is as yet unknown.

Findings of the study overall: The study generally estimated greater richness for naive than memory subsets.

The sequenced sample was naive CD4+ T cells sorted from blood. As to subset: CD45RA+ positively selected. The clonotype was recovered from a man in his late teens or twenties in good health.

CDR3 in amino acids: CASSIGSYNEQFF. The CDR3 DNA reads TGTGCCAGCAGCATCGGGTCCTACAATGAGCAGTTCTTC. This chain links TRBV9 with TRBJ2-1, with D unclear. Looked up from germline, CDR1 is SGDLS and CDR2 is YYNGEE. The CDR3 sequence is 13 residues long. V lost 4 bases and J 1 base, leaving 6 bases between the germline ends.